Presented here are 15 T cell receptor beta chains from one specimen sequenced in a study of long-term antiretroviral therapy in people with HIV. Runs used v3.0 of the immunoSEQ assay and were done at survey level. Some clones are missing from TCRdb's copy, which holds only in-frame ones; the method was immunoSEQ multiplex PCR. The repertoire holds 19,000 or so clones, roughly 79% seen once, with approximately 7% in the top ten. Sample: unsorted PBMCs, taken 2.2 years after starting antiretroviral therapy. The receptors come from a man over 45 with HIV.

This clone appeared once. The chain links TRBV11-2 to TRBJ1-6; 7 bases are a match to TRBD1. There are 14 residues in the CDR3. Trimming cost V 4 bases and J 7 bases; bases outside gene matches: 4. Germline V gene data show CDR1 as SGHAT and CDR2 as FQNNGV. CDR3 protein: CASSSRGGNSPLHF. The CDR3 DNA follows: TGTGCCAGCAGCTCCAGGGGGGGCAATTCACCCCTCCACTTT.

This chain joins TRBV15 and TRBJ1-6, with 7 positions matching TRBD1. V lost 5 bases and J lost 10; bases outside the gene matches: 11. The CDR3 extends over 15 amino acids. Germline V gene lookup returns CDR1 LNHNV and CDR2 YYDKDF (reference sequence). CDR3 nucleotide sequence: TGTGCCACCAGCCAGAGTACCACAGGGGTCTCACCCCTCCACTTT. This translates into CATSQSTTGVSPLHF.

The chain recombines TRBV6-6 with TRBJ2-7; 11 bases agree with TRBD2. Trimming took 5 bases from V and 4 from J; bases not matched to a gene: 7. This CDR3 spans 15 amino acids. The V gene's germline CDR1 is MNHNY and CDR2 SVGAGI (reference sequence). The CDR3 region is CASSNSGRAQYEQYF. CDR3 coding DNA: TGTGCCAGCAGTAATAGCGGGAGGGCTCAATACGAGCAGTACTTC.

This chain links TRBV21-1 with TRBJ2-7; the table's D call TRBD2 went unverified against the DNA. TRBV21-1 is a known pseudogene. This CDR3 has 17 amino acids. CDR3 DNA sequence: TGTGCCAGCAGCAAACGGTGGAGCGGGTTCCTCTCCTACGAGCAGTACTTC. It translates to CASSKRWSGFLSYEQYF.

The gene calls are TRBV29-1 and TRBJ2-1; D may be TRBD2 (7 bases). V was trimmed by 5 bases and J by 2 bases, leaving 19 bases between them. Germline-derived CDR1 and CDR2 are SQVTM and ANQGSEA. This CDR3 region has 16 residues. The CDR3 protein is CSVKGGGGVAYNEQFF. The CDR3 DNA reads TGCAGCGTTAAAGGCGGAGGGGGGGTGGCCTACAATGAGCAGTTCTTC.

This clone was counted a single time. The V call is TRBV21-1, the J call TRBJ2-4. TRBV21-1 represents a pseudogene. CDR3 length: 16 residues. The CDR3 DNA follows: TGTGCCAGCAGTAAAAACCTCGGACGGTACAAAAACATTCAGTACTTC. It translates to CASSKNLGRYKNIQYF.

The chain carries TRBV27 and TRBJ2-1; 7 bases match TRBD1. CDR3 length: 15 amino acids. Trimming removed 6 bases from V and 0 bases from J; junction bases left unmatched: 5. Germline-derived CDR1 and CDR2 are MNHEY and SMNVEV (reference sequence). The CDR3 coding sequence is TGTGCCAGCAGCCGAGGGGGCCCCTCCTACAATGAGCAGTTCTTC. Amino acid sequence: CASSRGGPSYNEQFF.

This clone was picked up a small number of times. The chain joins TRBV5-1 to TRBJ2-7; D possibly corresponds to TRBD1 (6 bases). Trimming took 1 base from V and 4 from J, leaving 9 bases between them. The CDR3 has 13 amino acids. In germline, CDR1 is SGHRS, CDR2 YFSETQ. Written as DNA, the CDR3 is TGCGCCAGCAGCTTGAACAGGGAGTACGAGCAGTACTTC. Translating gives CASSLNREYEQYF. Together with reference TRBV5-1 and TRBJ2-7, the CDR3 gives the full variable domain: KAGVTQTPRYLIKTRGQQVTLSCSPISGHRSVSWYQQTPGQGLQFLFEYFSETQRNKGNFPGRFSGRQFSNSRSEMNVSTLELGDSALYLCASSLNREYEQYFGPGTRLTVT.

V and J are TRBV28 and TRBJ2-5; TRBD1 agrees at 8 bases. Germline trimming cut 3 bases from V and 5 bases from J; bases unmatched to any gene: 2. This CDR3 has 13 residues. Germline CDR1 MDHEN, CDR2 SYDVKM. The DNA of the CDR3 is TGTGCCAGCAGTTTGGACAGGGTTGAGACCCAGTACTTC. Translating it yields CASSLDRVETQYF.

V and J are TRBV6-5 and TRBJ2-2, with no clear D. There are 15 residues in the CDR3. Trimming left V 0 bases short and J 7 bases short, with 12 bases between. Per germline, CDR1 MNHEY and CDR2 SVGAGI. The CDR3 coding sequence is TGTGCCAGCAGTTACTCAACGGGCGCTAACGGGGAGCTGTTTTTT. Translating gives CASSYSTGANGELFF.

The chain recombines TRBV7-2 with TRBJ2-5; TRBD2 agrees at 15 bases. V shed 1 base, J shed 6 bases, and the junction held 9 bases outside the gene matches. The CDR3 covers 18 residues. Germline V gene lookup returns CDR1 SGHTA and CDR2 FQGNSA. CDR3 sequence reads: CASSLVGTSGRSRKTQYF. CDR3 nucleotide sequence: TGTGCCAGCAGCTTAGTCGGGACTAGCGGGAGGTCGAGAAAGACCCAGTACTTC.

V and J are TRBV5-1 and TRBJ1-6, with TRBD1 matching over 8 bases. This CDR3 has 14 amino acids. V lost 4 bases and J lost 8; bases outside the gene matches: 5. The germline gives CDR1 SGHRS, CDR2 YFSETQ. Here the CDR3 reads CASSGGRGHSPLHF. In DNA, the CDR3 is TGCGCCAGCAGCGGTGGCAGGGGGCATTCACCCCTCCACTTT.

The chain employs TRBV4-3 and TRBJ1-5; D remains ambiguous. The CDR3 is 14 residues long. Between the trimmed V and J ends, which lost 0 bases and 1 base, there was a span of 4 bases. Looked up from germline, CDR1 is LGHNA and CDR2 is YSLEER. The CDR3 DNA reads as TGCGCCAGCAGCCAAGATTTCAGCAATCAGCCCCAGCATTTT. It yields the protein CASSQDFSNQPQHF.

V and J are TRBV5-1 and TRBJ2-3; no firm D call. Trimming took 0 bases from V and 3 from J, leaving 11 bases between them. The CDR3 runs 15 residues. CDR1 is SGHRS and CDR2 is YFSETQ in the germline V gene. The CDR3 DNA reads as TGCGCCAGCAGCTTGGTCGGGCGAACGACAGATACGCAGTATTTT. This gives the protein CASSLVGRTTDTQYF.

This chain joins TRBV27 and TRBJ1-5; 7 nucleotides align to TRBD1. The CDR3 consists of 16 residues. Trimming took 5 bases from V and 4 from J; bases not matched to a gene: 11. CDR1 and CDR2 (germline): MNHEY, SMNVEV (reference sequence). Here the CDR3 DNA reads TGTGCCAGCAGTCCGTCTGGGGGACAGTTGAATCAGCCCCAGCATTTT. Its protein is CASSPSGGQLNQPQHF.